This TCR beta chain was sequenced for a study of T cells in Graves' hyperthyroidism and ophthalmopathy. This clonotype was counted many times. Regions amplified from RNA transcripts were the TCR beta CDR3 regions. During a first-round RT-PCR of the TCR CDR3, the HTBI primer set was used. TCRdb called the multiplex PCR reads again in MiXCR, with one record for every CDR3 protein. The profile covers hundreds of thousands of distinct CDR3 sequences, with 13% appearing a single time and 9.2% taken by the ten largest. CDR3 length: 14 residues. The trim removed 4 bases at V and 10 bases at J, leaving 10 bases unmatched. Germline CDR1 SGHRS, CDR2 YFSETQ.

The V call is TRBV5-1, the J call TRBJ2-2; 7 positions match TRBD1. The sample was blood. The receptor was isolated from a woman aged 18-29 years with Graves' hyperthyroidism. In nucleotides, the CDR3 is TGCGCCAGCAGCCTGGGACAGACTCAGCCGGAGCTGTTTTTT. Amino acid sequence: CASSLGQTQPELFF.